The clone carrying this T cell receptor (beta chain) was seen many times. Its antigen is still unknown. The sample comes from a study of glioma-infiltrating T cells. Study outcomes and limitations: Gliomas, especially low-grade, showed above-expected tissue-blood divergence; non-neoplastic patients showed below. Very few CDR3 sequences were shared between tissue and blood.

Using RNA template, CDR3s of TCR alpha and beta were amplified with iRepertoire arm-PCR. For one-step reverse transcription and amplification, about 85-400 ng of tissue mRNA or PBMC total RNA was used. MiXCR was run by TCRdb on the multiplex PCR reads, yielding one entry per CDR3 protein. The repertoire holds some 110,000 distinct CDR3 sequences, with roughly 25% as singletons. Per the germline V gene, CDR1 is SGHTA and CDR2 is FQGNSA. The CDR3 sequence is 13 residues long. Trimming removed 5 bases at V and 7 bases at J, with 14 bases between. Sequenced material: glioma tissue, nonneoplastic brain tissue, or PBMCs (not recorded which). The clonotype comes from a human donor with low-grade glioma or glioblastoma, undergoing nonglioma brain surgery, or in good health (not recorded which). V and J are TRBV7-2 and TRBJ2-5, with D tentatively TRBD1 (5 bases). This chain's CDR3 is CASSNRLGRTQYF. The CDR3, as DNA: TGTGCCAGCAGCAACCGGCTGGGGCGGACCCAGTACTTC.